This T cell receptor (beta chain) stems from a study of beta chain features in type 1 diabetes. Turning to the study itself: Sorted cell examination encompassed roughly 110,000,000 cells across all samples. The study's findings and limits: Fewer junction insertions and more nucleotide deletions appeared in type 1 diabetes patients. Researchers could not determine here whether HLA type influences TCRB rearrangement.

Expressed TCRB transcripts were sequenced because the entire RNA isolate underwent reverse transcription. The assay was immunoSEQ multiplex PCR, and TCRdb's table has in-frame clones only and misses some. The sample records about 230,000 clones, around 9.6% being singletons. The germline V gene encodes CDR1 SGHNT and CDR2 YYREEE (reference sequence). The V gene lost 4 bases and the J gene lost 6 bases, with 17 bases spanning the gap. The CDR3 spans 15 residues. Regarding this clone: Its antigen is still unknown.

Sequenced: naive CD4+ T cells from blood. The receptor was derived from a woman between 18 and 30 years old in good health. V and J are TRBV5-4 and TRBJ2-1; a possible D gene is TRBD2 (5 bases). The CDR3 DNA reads TGTGCCAGCAGCCCTAGGGAAGCGGAGATCAATGAGCAGTTCTTC. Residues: CASSPREAEINEQFF.